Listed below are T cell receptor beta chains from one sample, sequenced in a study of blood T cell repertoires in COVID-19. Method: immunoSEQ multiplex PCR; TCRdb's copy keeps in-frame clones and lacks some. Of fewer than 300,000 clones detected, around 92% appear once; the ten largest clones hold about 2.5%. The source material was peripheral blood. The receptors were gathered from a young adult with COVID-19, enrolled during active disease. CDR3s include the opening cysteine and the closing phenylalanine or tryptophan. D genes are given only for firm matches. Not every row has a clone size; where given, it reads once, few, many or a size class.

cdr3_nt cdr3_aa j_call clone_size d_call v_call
TGTGCCAGCAGCCTTTGGACGGGGAAACTCAATCAGCCCCAGCATTTT CASSLWTGKLNQPQHF TRBJ1-5 - - TRBV7-9
TGTGCCAGCAGCACCTATAACCGGAATGAGCAGTTCTTC CASSTYNRNEQFF TRBJ2-1 - - TRBV7-2
TGTGCCAGCAGTGAAGAGGCAGGGGGCAGTCAGCCCCAGCATTTT CASSEEAGGSQPQHF TRBJ1-5 - TRBD1 TRBV6-1
TGTGCCAGCAGATCGGGAGGGAGCAATCAGCCCCAGCATTTT CASRSGGSNQPQHF TRBJ1-5 - - TRBV28
TGTGCCAGCAGCCAAGATCTAGGCGAGCAGTACTTC CASSQDLGEQYF TRBJ2-7 once - TRBV3-1/TRBV3-2
TGTGCCAGCTCATCCGGTGGAGATCTTGAAGCTTTCTTT CASSSGGDLEAFF TRBJ1-1 - - TRBV18
TGTGCCAGCAGTTCCCCTCGCGGGCTTTACACAGATACGCAGTATTTT CASSSPRGLYTDTQYF TRBJ2-3 - - TRBV28
TGTGCCAGTAGTGTAACTACCTCCTACAATGAGCAGTTCTTC CASSVTTSYNEQFF TRBJ2-1 - - TRBV19
TGTGCCAGCAGCCTGGGGTGGGCGGGAGTCCAGGAGCAGTTCTTC CASSLGWAGVQEQFF TRBJ2-1 - TRBD2 TRBV3-1/TRBV3-2
TGTGCCATCAGTGATCGGAGAGACCATGAAAAACTGTTTTTT CAISDRRDHEKLFF TRBJ1-4 - - TRBV10-3
TGTGCCAGCAGTACCCCGGGGGGTGGATCCTATAATTCACCCCTCCACTTT CASSTPGGGSYNSPLHF TRBJ1-6 - - TRBV28
TGTGCCAGCTGGCCTGACAGGAGCAATCAGCCCCAGCATTTT CASWPDRSNQPQHF TRBJ1-5 - - TRBV2
TGTGCCACCAGTGATGGGCCGGGACAGGAAGCTTTCTTT CATSDGPGQEAFF TRBJ1-1 - TRBD1 TRBV24-1
TGTGCCAGTAGTATCATCGGCGGCCGGGGCTACACCTTC CASSIIGGRGYTF TRBJ1-2 - - TRBV19
TGTGCCAGCAGCCCGCGACAGGGCCAAGAGACCCAGTACTTC CASSPRQGQETQYF TRBJ2-5 - TRBD1 TRBV7-9
TGTGCCAGTTTCGACGGGAGCGCCGGGGAGCTGTTTTTT CASFDGSAGELFF TRBJ2-2 - - TRBV28
TGTGCCACCAGCAGGCAGGAACTCCCCTACGAGCAGTACTTC CATSRQELPYEQYF TRBJ2-7 - - TRBV15
TGCAGTGCTACAGGGTACGGCTACACCTTC CSATGYGYTF TRBJ1-2 - - TRBV20-1
TGCGCCAGCAGCGCCTTAGCGGGAGCAGATACGCAGTATTTT CASSALAGADTQYF TRBJ2-3 - TRBD2 TRBV10-1
TGTGCCAGTAGTAAAATGGAGGGACTAGCGTCCTACAATGAGCAGTTCTTC CASSKMEGLASYNEQFF TRBJ2-1 - TRBD2 TRBV19
TGCGCCAGCAGCCTACAGGGTAACAACGAGCAGTACTTC CASSLQGNNEQYF TRBJ2-7 - - TRBV5-1
TGTGCCAGCAGTGACCAGGGGGCTAACCCTGAAAAACTGTTTTTT CASSDQGANPEKLFF TRBJ1-4 - TRBD1 TRBV2
TGCGCCAGCAGAGTTCTTGTTGGGGAGAATGAGCAGTTCTTC CASRVLVGENEQFF TRBJ2-1 - - TRBV4-1
TGTGCCACCAGTGATCGACAGGGGAGGGGCACAAATGAGCAGTTCTTC CATSDRQGRGTNEQFF TRBJ2-1 - - TRBV24-1
TGTGCCAGCAGCCAATTAGACTACGAGCAGTACTTC CASSQLDYEQYF TRBJ2-7 - - TRBV3-1/TRBV3-2
TGTGCCAGCAGCTCTGGACAGGAAAGCAATCAGCCCCAGCATTTT CASSSGQESNQPQHF TRBJ1-5 - TRBD1 TRBV7-9
TGTGCCAGCAGCCAGCGACTGGCCAACGACGAGCAGTACTTC CASSQRLANDEQYF TRBJ2-7 - - TRBV3-1/TRBV3-2
TGTGCCAGCAGCCCAGGGGGACAGGCGGAGGGTCATACGCAGTATTTT CASSPGGQAEGHTQYF TRBJ2-3 - TRBD1 TRBV11-3